This entry lists 25 T cell receptor beta chains sequenced from one sample in a study of post-analysis software for immune sequencing data (dated by TCRdb to between 2015 and 2017). What the authors observed across the whole study: Patients showed significantly higher frequencies than controls for roughly 5 TRBV segments, among them TRBV5-6, TRBV5-1 and TRBV20-1.

For these TCRs, the target antigens are not known. Libraries were built with PCR. Instrument used: Illumina HiSeq 2500. To reduce PCR and sequencing biases, unique molecular identifiers were incorporated into the TCR beta cDNA libraries. The raw public data were reprocessed by TCRdb itself: fastp quality trimming at Q25, MiXCR clonotype calling, in-frame beta chains only. Each record represents a unique CDR3 protein, reported with the most common genes and DNA among its rows. In all, the sample holds 600,000 to 700,000 distinct CDR3 sequences, and more than 50% of those were seen once. The top ten constitute approximately 10% of the sample. The material sequenced was blood. These receptors came from a girl aged 2 to 9 with multiple sclerosis.

The chain couples TRBV12-3 or TRBV12-4 to TRBJ1-5; D may be TRBD1 (6 bases). The CDR3 runs to 15 residues. Trimming stripped 5 bases from V and 2 bases from J, with 13 bases between. CDR3 region: CASSEGGGRNQPQHF. CDR3 nucleotide sequence: TGTGCCAGCAGTGAGGGGGGAGGTCGCAATCAGCCCCAGCATTTT.

This clonotype was seen only once. The V and J genes are TRBV6-5 and TRBJ2-7, with D unclear. Between the trimmed V and J ends, which lost 0 bases and 5 bases, there was a span of 14 bases. Germline CDR1 is MNHEY and CDR2 is SVGAGI. The CDR3 is 15 residues long. DNA for the CDR3: TGTGCCAGCAGTTACTCGACCCCCAGGTTCGACGAGCAGTACTTC. Translated, it gives CASSYSTPRFDEQYF.

The V and J genes are TRBV7-9 and TRBJ2-6; D gene unclear. Germline V gene data show CDR1 as SEHNR and CDR2 as FQNEAQ (reference sequence). V lost 3 bases and J lost 4, with 10 bases in between. The CDR3 is made up of 15 amino acids. CDR3 coding DNA: TGTGCCAGCAGCTTGTCTGGGGTCGGGGCCAACGTCCTGACTTTC. It specifies CASSLSGVGANVLTF. The variable domain in full, with the rest retrieved from reference TRBV7-9 and TRBJ2-6, is DTGVSQNPRHKITKRGQNVTFRCDPISEHNRLYWYRQTLGQGPEFLTYFQNEAQLEKSRLLSDRFSAERPKGSFSTLEIQRTEQGDSAMYLCASSLSGVGANVLTFGAGSRLTVL.

V and J are TRBV5-5 and TRBJ2-7, with 7 bases identical to TRBD1. This CDR3 spans 15 amino acids. Trimming at V came to 2 bases and at J to 2 bases, leaving 7 bases not matched to a gene. Germline CDR1 and CDR2: SGHKS and YYEKEE (reference sequence). The CDR3 DNA is TGTGCCAGCAGCTTCAGGACAGGCGATGCCTACGAGCAGTACTTC. It codes for CASSFRTGDAYEQYF.

This clonotype occurred a few times. J is TRBJ2-1 and V is TRBV14; D not certain. Germline values: CDR1 SGHDN, CDR2 FVKESK. CDR3 length: 13 residues. V lost 4 bases and J 4 bases, leaving 8 bases between the germline ends. CDR3 residues: CASSPPAYNEQFF. CDR3 sequence (DNA): TGTGCCAGCAGCCCCCCCGCTTACAATGAGCAGTTCTTC.

This clonotype was detected only a few times. This rearrangement joins TRBV12-3 or TRBV12-4 to TRBJ2-1; D is ambiguous. The CDR3 runs to 13 residues. Between the trimmed V and J ends, which lost 5 bases and 10 bases, there was a span of 15 bases. As DNA, the CDR3 is TGTGCCAGCAGTCCCCGGACGACGAGGGAGCAGTTCTTC. Translated: CASSPRTTREQFF.

The chain is built from TRBV7-2 and TRBJ1-2; no clear D gene. In germline, CDR1 is SGHTA, CDR2 FQGNSA. Trimming cost V 5 bases and J 0 bases, with 13 bases left between them. This CDR3 region has 15 residues. The CDR3 DNA follows: TGTGCCAGCAGCCCTCCAGTGGGCGCTAACTATGGCTACACCTTC. It translates to CASSPPVGANYGYTF.

The gene calls are TRBV20-1 and TRBJ2-4, with D perhaps TRBD2 (6 bases). V lost 2 bases and J lost 1, with 12 bases in between. Germline CDR1 reads DFQATT; CDR2 reads SNEGSKA (reference sequence). The CDR3 is 15 residues long. The CDR3 DNA reads as TGCAGTGCTAGAAGGAGGGGCACGGCCAAAAACATTCAGTACTTC. It is translated as CSARRRGTAKNIQYF.

This clonotype was seen only a few times. This rearrangement joins TRBV12-3 or TRBV12-4 to TRBJ2-4; D perhaps matches TRBD2 (6 bases). V was clipped by 3 bases and J by 1 base, with 16 bases between them. The CDR3 covers 17 residues. In DNA, the CDR3 is TGTGCCAGCAGTTTTATATCGGGAGCACAGGCCAAAAACATTCAGTACTTC. This gives the protein CASSFISGAQAKNIQYF.

This sequence joins TRBV2 and TRBJ1-2; D perhaps matches TRBD1 (6 bases). This CDR3 contains 13 residues. V gave up 8 bases and J gave up 8 bases, with 18 bases separating them. Germline CDR1 reads SNHLY; CDR2 reads FYNNEI. CDR3 region: CASANNRDDGYTF. CDR3 bases: TGTGCCAGCGCAAACAACAGGGATGACGGCTACACCTTC.

The J gene is TRBJ2-1, the V gene TRBV20-1; 8 positions match TRBD2. This CDR3 has 15 residues. V dropped 6 bases and J dropped 6; count of bases not matched to a gene: 13. Germline V gene data show CDR1 as DFQATT and CDR2 as SNEGSKA (reference sequence). CDR3 DNA sequence: TGCAGTGCGTACCAACCAGGACTAGCAGGCAATGAGCAGTTCTTC. Amino acid sequence: CSAYQPGLAGNEQFF.

The rearrangement joins TRBV29-1 to TRBJ1-2; maybe TRBD1 (6 bases). The CDR3 sequence is 15 residues long. The V gene's germline CDR1 is SQVTM and CDR2 ANQGSEA. Trimming took 1 base from V and 7 from J, leaving 19 bases between them. CDR3 DNA sequence: TGCAGCGTTGAAGTTTTGGGGCAGGGGTTGTCTGGCTACACCTTC. Amino acids: CSVEVLGQGLSGYTF.

This clonotype was recorded many times. This chain links TRBV27 with TRBJ2-1; D is ambiguous. Germline V lookup: CDR1 MNHEY, CDR2 SMNVEV (reference sequence). V was clipped by 1 base and J by 6 bases, with 4 bases between them. The CDR3 is 12 amino acids. This CDR3 reads CASSLLGNEQFF. In nucleotides, the CDR3 is TGTGCCAGCAGTTTATTGGGCAATGAGCAGTTCTTC.

J is TRBJ1-5 and V is TRBV6-5; 9 bases match TRBD1. Germline lookup yields CDR1 MNHEY and CDR2 SVGAGI. V trimming: 6 bases; J trimming: 4 bases; junction bases outside the gene matches: 4. This CDR3 comprises 14 residues. The CDR3 nucleotides are TGTGCCAGCAGCCCCGACAGGGGGAATCAGCCCCAGCATTTT. Its protein is CASSPDRGNQPQHF.

This clonotype has just a few counts. The gene calls are TRBV20-1 and TRBJ2-5; 14 bases align to TRBD2. The CDR3 is 17 amino acids. The junction had 9 bases not matched to a gene; V was cut back by 6 bases and J by 0 bases. CDR1 DFQATT and CDR2 SNEGSKA come from the germline V gene (reference sequence). CDR3 coding DNA: TGCAGTGCCCATGGACTAGCGGGGGGACGTTACCAAGAGACCCAGTACTTC. The encoded protein is CSAHGLAGGRYQETQYF.

This clonotype appeared a single time. CDR3 sequence reads: CSAPLIRGQETQYF. As DNA, the CDR3 is TGCAGTGCCCCCCTGATAAGGGGCCAAGAGACCCAGTACTTC. The chain has TRBV20-1 and TRBJ2-5; maybe TRBD1 (5 bases). Per germline, CDR1 DFQATT and CDR2 SNEGSKA (reference sequence). The CDR3 totals 14 residues. V was cut by 6 bases and J by 1 base, with 15 bases left in between.

This clonotype was picked up a small number of times. This chain uses TRBV9 with TRBJ1-1; 7 bases match TRBD1. CDR3 length: 14 residues. Germline CDR1 reads SGDLS; CDR2 reads YYNGEE. Unmatched junction bases numbered 14, after V lost 4 bases and J lost 11 bases. CDR3 sequence (DNA): TGTGCCAGCAGCCTCCTCGCAACAGGGGAGTGGGCTTTCTTT. It specifies CASSLLATGEWAFF.

Notes on this clonotype: Germline and junction disagree at one end, which may indicate a read error. This chain links TRBV6-5 with TRBJ2-1; the match to TRBD1 covers 7 bases. From germline, CDR1 is MNHEY and CDR2 SVGAGI. The CDR3 consists of 14 residues. The CDR3 DNA is TGTGCCAGCAAACAACAGGGGCCTGGCAATGAACAGTTCTTC. Translated: CASKQQGPGNEQFF.

The rearrangement links TRBV6-1 to TRBJ1-4; D possibly corresponds to TRBD1 (6 bases). CDR1 is MNHNS, CDR2 SASEGT, per germline. V was clipped by 6 bases and J by 0 bases, with 23 bases between them. This CDR3 contains 19 residues. The CDR3 nucleotides read TGTGCCAGCAGCCCCTACCCCGGGACACCGGATGCAACTAATGAAAAACTGTTTTTT. Translated, it gives CASSPYPGTPDATNEKLFF.

The chain recombines TRBV7-6 with TRBJ2-1, with a tentative D call TRBD2 (6 bases). Per the germline V gene, CDR1 is SGHVS and CDR2 is FNYEAQ. V lost 5 bases and J lost 5, with 13 bases in between. The CDR3 consists of 14 residues. CDR3 protein: CASSIGTPDNEQFF. DNA for the CDR3: TGTGCCAGCAGCATCGGGACTCCCGACAATGAGCAGTTCTTC.

The rearrangement links TRBV7-9 to TRBJ2-5, with TRBD2 identical over 7 bases. The CDR3 extends over 15 amino acids. The J segment lost 4 bases and the V segment lost 5 bases, leaving 10 bases of the junction unmatched. In germline, CDR1 is SEHNR, CDR2 FQNEAQ (reference sequence). This CDR3 is CASSPLGGGSETQYF. CDR3 in DNA: TGTGCCAGCAGCCCGCTGGGCGGGGGTTCAGAGACCCAGTACTTC.

This chain uses TRBV6-1 with TRBJ2-5; D is undetermined. V lost 4 bases to trimming and J lost 2 bases, with 11 bases between them. CDR1 and CDR2 (germline): MNHNS, SASEGT. The CDR3 has 14 amino acids. CDR3 sequence: CASSGATPQETQYF. The DNA of the CDR3 is TGTGCCAGCAGTGGGGCTACACCTCAAGAGACCCAGTACTTC.

V and J are TRBV20-1 and TRBJ2-3, with TRBD2 matching over 12 bases. The V gene's germline CDR1 is DFQATT and CDR2 SNEGSKA (reference sequence). The trim removed 0 bases at V and 2 bases at J, leaving 6 bases unmatched. There are 17 residues in the CDR3. In DNA, the CDR3 is TGCAGTGCTAGAGAACCCGGACTAGCGGGGCACACAGATACGCAGTATTTT. Translating gives CSAREPGLAGHTDTQYF.

The gene calls are TRBV6-6 and TRBJ2-1; 9 positions agree with TRBD1. This CDR3 has 15 residues. The junction had 9 bases not matched to a gene; V was cut back by 8 bases and J by 4 bases. The germline CDR1 and CDR2 sequences are MNHNY and SVGAGI (reference sequence). The CDR3 sequence is CASLKGQGRYNEQFF. In DNA, the CDR3 is TGTGCCAGCCTCAAAGGACAGGGGAGGTACAATGAGCAGTTCTTC.

The chain couples TRBV20-1 to TRBJ2-7; 10 bases are shared with TRBD2. The CDR3 sequence is 15 residues long. V lost 0 bases and J lost 2; bases outside the gene matches: 4. CDR1 is DFQATT, CDR2 SNEGSKA, per germline (reference sequence). This CDR3 is CSARDASGGAYEQYF. CDR3 nucleotide sequence: TGCAGTGCTAGAGATGCGAGCGGGGGGGCCTACGAGCAGTACTTC.